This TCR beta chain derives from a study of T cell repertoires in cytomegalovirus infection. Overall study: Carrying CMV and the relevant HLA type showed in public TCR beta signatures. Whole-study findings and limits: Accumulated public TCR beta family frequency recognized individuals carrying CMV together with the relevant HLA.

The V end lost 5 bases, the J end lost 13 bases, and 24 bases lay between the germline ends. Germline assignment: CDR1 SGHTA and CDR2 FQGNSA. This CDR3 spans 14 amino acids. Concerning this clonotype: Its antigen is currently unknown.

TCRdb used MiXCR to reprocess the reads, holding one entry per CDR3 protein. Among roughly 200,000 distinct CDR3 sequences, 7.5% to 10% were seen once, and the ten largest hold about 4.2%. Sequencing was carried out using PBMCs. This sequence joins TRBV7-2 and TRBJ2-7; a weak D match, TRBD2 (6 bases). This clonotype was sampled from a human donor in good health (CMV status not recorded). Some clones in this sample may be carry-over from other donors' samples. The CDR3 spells CASSLDGSGYEPYF. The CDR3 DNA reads TGTGCCAGCAGCCTAGACGGGAGTGGCTACGAGCCATACTTC.